The T cell receptor beta chain under discussion was sequenced for a study of response to subunit inactivated influenza vaccine. Broader study findings: Few additional T cells are recruited per seasonal influenza vaccination, authors suggested.

V lost 5 bases, J lost 6 bases, and 10 bases lay in between. The CDR3 is 12 residues long. Germline V gene data show CDR1 as MNHEY and CDR2 as SVGEGT. This clonotype has only a few counts. Its target is not known. MiXCR, run by TCRdb on the RT-PCR reads, gives a single entry per CDR3 protein. Found here are roughly 570,000 distinct CDR3 sequences, approximately 12% of them singletons; the top ten hold over 10%. This sequence originates from a man aged 50 or older who received an inactivated influenza vaccine. The V gene is TRBV6-2 or TRBV6-3, the J gene TRBJ1-1; unclear D gene. Sequences were derived from PBMCs from blood, sampled 40 to 50 days after vaccination. This CDR3 reads CASSHSWPEAFF. DNA of the CDR3: TGTGCCAGCAGTCACAGTTGGCCTGAAGCTTTCTTT.